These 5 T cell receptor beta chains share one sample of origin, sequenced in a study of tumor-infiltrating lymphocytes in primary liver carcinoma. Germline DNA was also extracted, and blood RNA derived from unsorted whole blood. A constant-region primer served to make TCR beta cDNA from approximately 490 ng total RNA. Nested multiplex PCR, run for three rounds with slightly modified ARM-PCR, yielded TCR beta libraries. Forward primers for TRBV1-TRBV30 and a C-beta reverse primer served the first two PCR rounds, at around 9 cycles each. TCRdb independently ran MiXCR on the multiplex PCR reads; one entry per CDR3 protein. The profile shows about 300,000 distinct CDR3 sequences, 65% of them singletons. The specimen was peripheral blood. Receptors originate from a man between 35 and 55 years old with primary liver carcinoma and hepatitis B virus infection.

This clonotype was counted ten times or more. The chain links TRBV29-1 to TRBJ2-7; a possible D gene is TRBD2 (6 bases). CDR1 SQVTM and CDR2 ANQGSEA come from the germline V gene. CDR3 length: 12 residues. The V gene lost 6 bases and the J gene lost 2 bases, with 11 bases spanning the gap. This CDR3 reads CSVVTGAYEQYF. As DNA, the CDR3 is TGCAGCGTCGTGACGGGGGCCTACGAGCAGTACTTC.

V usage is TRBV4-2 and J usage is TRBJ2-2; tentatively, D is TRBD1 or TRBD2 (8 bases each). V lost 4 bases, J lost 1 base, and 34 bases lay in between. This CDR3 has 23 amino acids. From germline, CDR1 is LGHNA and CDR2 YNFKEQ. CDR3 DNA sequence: TGTGCCAGCAGCCTAGGGAGTCAGGGGGCTGGAACGGGAGGGCCGGGGAACACCGGGGAGCTGTTTTTT. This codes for CASSLGSQGAGTGGPGNTGELFF.

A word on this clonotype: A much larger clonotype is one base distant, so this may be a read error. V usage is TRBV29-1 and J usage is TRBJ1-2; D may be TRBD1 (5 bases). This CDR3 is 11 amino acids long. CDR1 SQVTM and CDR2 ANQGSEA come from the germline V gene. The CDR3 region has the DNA TGCATCGTTGTGGGGGACGATGGCTACACCTTC. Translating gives CIVVGDDGYTF.

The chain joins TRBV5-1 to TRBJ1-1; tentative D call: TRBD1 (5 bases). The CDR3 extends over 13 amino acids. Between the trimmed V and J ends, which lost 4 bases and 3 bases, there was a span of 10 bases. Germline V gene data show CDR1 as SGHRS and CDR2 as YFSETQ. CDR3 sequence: CASSRDSDTEAFF. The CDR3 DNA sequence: TGCGCCAGCAGCCGAGACAGTGACACTGAAGCTTTCTTT.

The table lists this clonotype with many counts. The CDR3 sequence: CASSLVLAGGSYNEQFF. DNA for the CDR3: TGTGCCAGCAGCTTAGTGCTAGCGGGTGGCTCCTACAATGAGCAGTTCTTC. V usage is TRBV11-1 and J usage is TRBJ2-1; 8 positions agree with TRBD2. The CDR3 totals 17 residues. The germline gives CDR1 SGHAT, CDR2 FQDESV (reference sequence). Trimming took 1 base from V and 0 from J; bases not matched to a gene: 5.